This is a list of T cell receptor beta chains from one sample in a study of blood T cell repertoires in COVID-19. TCRdb's table, derived via immunoSEQ multiplex PCR, lists solely in-frame clones and lacks some. The repertoire includes 120,000 to 150,000 clones, roughly 87% of them detected once, and over 0.8% sits in the top ten. The sample consisted of peripheral blood. Source of these receptors: a woman aged 45-60 years with acute or convalescent COVID-19. Both conserved end residues are part of each CDR3. D genes are given only for firm matches. Not all rows give a size; the values are once, few, many and, for expanded clones, a class.

cdr3_aa	cdr3_nt	v_call	j_call	d_call	clone_size
CASSPRLADTDTQYF	TGCGCCAGCAGTCCCAGACTAGCGGACACAGATACGCAGTATTTT	TRBV10-1	TRBJ2-3	TRBD2	.
CASSYIGSTSSEQYF	TGTGCCAGCAGTTACATCGGATCGACTAGTAGCGAGCAGTACTTC	TRBV6-5	TRBJ2-7	.	few
CASSSTSGRGTDTQYF	TGTGCCAGCAGTTCGACTAGCGGGAGGGGCACAGATACGCAGTATTTT	TRBV6-5	TRBJ2-3	TRBD2	.
CASSQGQYNYGYTF	TGTGCCAGTAGTCAGGGACAGTACAACTATGGCTACACCTTC	TRBV19	TRBJ1-2	TRBD1	.
CASSSGQASYNEQFF	TGTGCCAGCAGCTCAGGACAGGCATCCTACAATGAGCAGTTCTTC	TRBV27	TRBJ2-1	TRBD1	few
CAARGGLSGATEAFF	TGTGCCGCCCGAGGCGGGTTAAGCGGGGCCACTGAAGCTTTCTTT	TRBV10-3	TRBJ1-1	.	.
CASSKDRGVAKNIQYF	TGTGCCAGCAGTAAGGACAGGGGGGTTGCCAAAAACATTCAGTACTTC	TRBV6-7	TRBJ2-4	TRBD1	few
CASSQGVDSGNTIYF	TGTGCCAGCAGCCAAGGAGTTGACTCTGGAAACACCATATATTTT	TRBV4-2	TRBJ1-3	.	.
CATRTTSGEYNEQFF	TGTGCCACCAGGACCACTAGCGGCGAATACAATGAGCAGTTCTTC	TRBV24-1	TRBJ2-1	TRBD2	.
CASSPRGLAGDYTDTQYF	TGCGCCAGCAGCCCCAGGGGACTAGCGGGGGACTACACAGATACGCAGTATTTT	TRBV4-1	TRBJ2-3	TRBD2	.
CASTETGWTEAFF	TGTGCCAGCACCGAGACAGGGTGGACTGAAGCTTTCTTT	TRBV5-5	TRBJ1-1	TRBD1	.
CASSVEQVNSPLHF	TGTGCCAGCAGCGTAGAACAGGTTAATTCACCCCTCCACTTT	TRBV9	TRBJ1-6	.	.
CASIKRDPNYSNQSQHF	TGTGCCAGCATTAAGCGGGACCCGAATTATAGCAATCAGTCCCAGCATTTT	TRBV27	TRBJ1-5	.	.
CATRPEKGGYTF	TGTGCCACTCGGCCCGAAAAGGGGGGCTACACCTTC	TRBV27	TRBJ1-2	.	.
CASSPRPGDTYEQYF	TGTGCCAGCTCACCAAGGCCAGGGGATACCTACGAGCAGTACTTC	TRBV18	TRBJ2-7	.	.
CASSQTGNTEAFF	TGTGCCAGCAGCCAAACAGGGAACACTGAAGCTTTCTTT	TRBV3-1/TRBV3-2	TRBJ1-1	.	.
CASSYEWGPLNSPLHF	TGTGCCAGCAGTTACGAATGGGGGCCTCTGAATTCACCCCTCCACTTT	TRBV6-5	TRBJ1-6	.	.
CASSTGVFPPYYNSPLHF	TGTGCCAGCAGCACAGGGGTCTTTCCACCTTACTATAATTCACCCCTCCACTTT	TRBV7-6	TRBJ1-6	TRBD1	.
CASSLAGGDSNQPQHF	TGTGCCAGCAGCTTAGCGGGCGGGGATAGCAATCAGCCCCAGCATTTT	TRBV7-2	TRBJ1-5	.	.
CASSLTAGGTDTQYF	TGTGCCAGCAGCTTAACGGCAGGGGGCACAGATACGCAGTATTTT	TRBV7-3	TRBJ2-3	.	.
CATSAPTGVGSNGYTF	TGTGCCACCAGTGCCCCCACAGGGGTTGGCTCCAATGGCTACACCTTC	TRBV24-1	TRBJ1-2	TRBD1	.
CASSPLGQGAQNYGYTF	TGTGCCAGCAGCCCCCTGGGACAGGGGGCGCAAAACTATGGCTACACCTTC	TRBV11-2	TRBJ1-2	TRBD1	.
CASSPMTGGNEKLFF	TGTGCCAGCAGCCCCATGACAGGGGGGAATGAAAAACTGTTTTTT	TRBV5-5	TRBJ1-4	TRBD1	once
CASSPFAGQGKEAFF	TGTGCCAGCAGCCCCTTTGCTGGACAGGGGAAGGAAGCTTTCTTT	TRBV3-1/TRBV3-2	TRBJ1-1	TRBD1	.
CATSREERDFTGTSGRNEQFF	TGTGCCACCAGCAGAGAGGAGCGGGATTTTACCGGGACTAGCGGGAGAAATGAGCAGTTCTTC	TRBV15	TRBJ2-1	TRBD2	.
CASSPGLAHSTSNEQFF	TGCGCCAGCAGCCCGGGACTAGCCCATAGTACTTCCAATGAGCAGTTCTTC	TRBV5-1	TRBJ2-1	TRBD2	.
CASSSPSGTGSEKLFF	TGTGCCAGCAGCTCCCCCTCCGGGACAGGGTCTGAAAAACTGTTTTTT	TRBV5-4	TRBJ1-4	TRBD1	.
CASSSERLTGELFF	TGTGCCAGCAGCTCAGAGCGGCTCACCGGGGAGCTGTTTTTT	TRBV11-2	TRBJ2-2	.	.